The 16 T cell receptor beta chains given below trace back to one sample, sequenced in a study of regulatory T cells in long-lasting Graves disease. The time point: newly diagnosed GD, antithyroid drugs for less than 3 months. PBMCs were the source of the RNA used for TCR sequencing. Arm-PCR of CDR3 regions and iRepertoire HTBI primers were used to build TCR beta libraries. TCRdb called the multiplex PCR reads again in MiXCR, with one record for every CDR3 protein. The sample has approximately 560,000 distinct CDR3 sequences, about 16% seen once. These data were likewise used in another study, on T cells in Graves' hyperthyroidism and ophthalmopathy.

Sequenced material: peripheral blood mononuclear cells (PBMCs), taken at new diagnosis, from a patient treated with antithyroid drugs. These receptor sequences come from a man younger than 30 with Graves disease.

This clonotype was detected ten times or more. This chain links TRBV3-1 with TRBJ2-5; 9 nucleotides agree with TRBD1. The CDR3 contains 14 residues. The V gene's germline CDR1 is LGHDT and CDR2 YNNKEL (reference sequence). V was pared by 6 bases and J by 5 bases, with 7 bases of the junction left unmatched. CDR3 nucleotides: TGTGCCAGCAGGTGGAGACAGGGGGGGGAGACCCAGTACTTC. Its translation is CASRWRQGGETQYF.

This clonotype turned up a few times. The chain joins TRBV7-9 to TRBJ1-1, with D unclear. V gave up 2 bases and J gave up 4 bases, with 8 bases separating them. This CDR3 contains 13 residues. Germline loops: CDR1 SEHNR, CDR2 FQNEAQ (reference sequence). CDR3 in amino acids: CASSLYQSTEAFF. The DNA for the CDR3 is TGTGCCAGCAGCTTATACCAAAGCACTGAAGCTTTCTTT.

This clonotype was detected many times. This rearrangement joins TRBV19 to TRBJ1-2; D uncertain. Trimming shortened V by 5 bases and J by 2 bases, and 9 bases separated the two germline ends. The CDR3 loop spans 13 amino acids. Per the germline V gene, CDR1 is LNHDA and CDR2 is SQIVND (reference sequence). The CDR3 nucleotides read TGTGCCAGTAGTCCCGTGGGGAACTATGGCTACACCTTC. This gives the protein CASSPVGNYGYTF.

This sequence joins TRBV6-1 and TRBJ2-2; D might be TRBD2 (6 bases). The CDR3 extends over 17 amino acids. V was clipped by 4 bases and J by 1 base, with 16 bases between them. Germline CDR1 MNHNS, CDR2 SASEGT. The CDR3 sequence: CASSVEGTEMNTGELFF. For the CDR3, the DNA is TGTGCCAGCAGTGTGGAGGGGACCGAAATGAACACCGGGGAGCTGTTTTTT.

The chain carries TRBV7-9 and TRBJ1-1, with TRBD1 identical over 7 bases. Per the germline V gene, CDR1 is SEHNR and CDR2 is FQNEAQ (reference sequence). The CDR3 is made up of 15 amino acids. Trimming at V came to 5 bases and at J to 5 bases, leaving 11 bases not matched to a gene. The CDR3 reads CASSLRQGITTEAFF. Written as DNA, the CDR3 is TGTGCCAGCAGCCTAAGACAGGGTATCACAACTGAAGCTTTCTTT.

This clonotype turned up a few times. The V call is TRBV6-1, the J call TRBJ1-5; no definite D call. V was trimmed by 6 bases and J by 3 bases, leaving 6 bases between them. The CDR3 spans 12 residues. Per germline, CDR1 MNHNS and CDR2 SASEGT. CDR3 DNA sequence: TGTGCCAGCAGGGAAAACAATCAGCCCCAGCATTTT. Amino acids: CASRENNQPQHF.

The chain recombines TRBV12-3 or TRBV12-4 with TRBJ2-1; the match to TRBD2 covers 11 bases. The CDR3 loop spans 18 amino acids. The V segment lost 6 bases and the J segment 2 bases; nucleotides outside the gene matches: 12. The CDR3 sequence: CASSRLILAGVPYNEQFF. The CDR3 DNA sequence: TGTGCCAGCAGCCGACTAATACTAGCGGGAGTACCCTACAATGAGCAGTTCTTC.

This clonotype has only one observation. The J gene is TRBJ2-3, the V gene TRBV5-5; 7 bases match TRBD1. The CDR3 extends over 14 amino acids. Germline CDR1 reads SGHKS; CDR2 reads YYEKEE (reference sequence). V shed 4 bases, J shed 4 bases, and the junction held 6 bases outside the gene matches. The CDR3 DNA is TGTGCCAGCAGCCCGACAGGGAGTGCAGATACGCAGTATTTT. Its translation is CASSPTGSADTQYF. Full variable domain (missing parts from reference TRBV5-5 and TRBJ2-3): DAGVTQSPTHLIKTRGQQVTLRCSPISGHKSVSWYQQVLGQGPQFIFQYYEKEERGRGNFPDRFSARQFPNYSSELNVNALLLGDSALYLCASSPTGSADTQYFGPGTRLTVL.

The V and J genes are TRBV10-3 and TRBJ1-3; D not resolved. The CDR3 totals 12 residues. The germline gives CDR1 ENHRY, CDR2 SYGVKD. The CDR3 region is CGQCCSGNTIYF. DNA for the CDR3: TGTGGGCAGTGCTGCTCTGGAAACACCATATATTTT.

This chain links TRBV4-1 with TRBJ2-3; D possibly corresponds to TRBD2 (6 bases). V was clipped by 2 bases and J by 5 bases, with 11 bases between them. Germline V gene sequence: CDR1 MGHRA, CDR2 YSYEKL. The CDR3 is 14 amino acids. CDR3 DNA: TGCGCCAGCAGCCAATTTGGGCGGGAAGATACGCAGTATTTT. This sequence encodes CASSQFGREDTQYF.

The sample holds a few counts of this clonotype. J is TRBJ2-4 and V is TRBV14, with TRBD1 as a possible D gene (8 bases). The V end lost 4 bases, the J end lost 10 bases, and 17 bases lay between the germline ends. The germline CDR1 and CDR2 sequences are SGHDN and FVKESK. The CDR3 consists of 14 residues. The CDR3 spells CASSPAGQARIQYF. The CDR3 coding sequence is TGTGCCAGCAGCCCAGCGGGACAGGCCCGGATTCAGTACTTC.

This clonotype was detected a few times. V usage is TRBV5-6 and J usage is TRBJ2-3, with D tentatively TRBD2 (6 bases). Trimming removed 4 bases from V and 2 bases from J, with 20 bases in between. Germline V gene lookup returns CDR1 SGHDT and CDR2 YYEEEE. CDR3 length: 17 amino acids. The CDR3 DNA is TGTGCCAGCAGCCGTACCCCGGAGGGAACATACACAGATACGCAGTATTTT. Its translation: CASSRTPEGTYTDTQYF.

This clonotype was counted at least ten times. The chain employs TRBV7-2 and TRBJ2-1, with D possibly being TRBD2 (6 bases). Trimming removed 10 bases from V and 8 bases from J, with 18 bases in between. Germline V CDR1 and CDR2: SGHTA, FQGNSA. The CDR3 covers 13 residues. The CDR3 nucleotides read TGTGCCATCCCGGGACTCTTGCTGGATGAGCAGTTCTTC. It encodes CAIPGLLLDEQFF.

In this sample, this clonotype turned up a few times. The chain carries TRBV29-1 and TRBJ1-2; D not certain. Looked up from germline, CDR1 is SQVTM and CDR2 is ANQGSEA. Trimming removed 1 base from V and 2 bases from J, with 14 bases in between. The CDR3 extends over 15 amino acids. The CDR3 protein is CSVEGLGNSNYGYTF. The CDR3, as DNA: TGCAGCGTTGAAGGACTAGGAAACAGCAACTATGGCTACACCTTC.

This clonotype was counted only a few times. The chain combines TRBV12-5 with TRBJ2-1; TRBD2 is a possible D gene (6 bases). V was clipped by 1 base and J by 9 bases, with 13 bases between them. The CDR3 totals 14 residues. CDR1 is LGHNT, CDR2 FRNRAP, per germline. CDR3 nucleotide sequence: TGTGCTAGTGGTTTGGCTGGAGGGTCAGGTGAGCAGTTCTTC. Translation: CASGLAGGSGEQFF.

This clonotype was seen many times. This chain connects TRBV6-5 to TRBJ2-2; 14 bases agree with TRBD2. There are 18 residues in the CDR3. Per germline, CDR1 MNHEY and CDR2 SVGAGI. Losses at the gene ends were 4 bases for V and 7 bases for J; bases not matched to a gene: 11. The CDR3 DNA is TGTGCCAGCAGTTCCTTCCCACCGGGACTAGCGGGAGTCGGGGAGCTGTTTTTT. It yields the protein CASSSFPPGLAGVGELFF.